The 32 T cell receptor beta chains below all came from one sample that was sequenced in a study of blood T cell repertoires in COVID-19. Libraries were prepared by immunoSEQ multiplex PCR; TCRdb keeps only in-frame clonotypes and omits some of them. The sample lists 250,000 to 350,000 clones, around 85% seen once, with about 1.6% in the top ten. Sequences were obtained from peripheral blood. These receptors were taken from a human donor with COVID-19, enrolled during active disease. The donor label of this sample is uncertain.

The chain carries TRBV10-3 and TRBJ2-7; 8 bases agree with TRBD2. With V trimmed by 3 bases and J by 0 bases, 4 bases remained unmatched. CDR3 length equals 15 residues. Germline V gene lookup returns CDR1 ENHRY and CDR2 SYGVKD. The CDR3 sequence is CAISDALAGSYEQYF. The DNA for the CDR3 is TGTGCCATCAGTGACGCCCTAGCGGGCTCCTACGAGCAGTACTTC.

The rearrangement uses TRBV28 and TRBJ1-2; possibly TRBD1 for D (5 bases). Trimming removed 6 bases from V and 2 bases from J, with 13 bases in between. The CDR3 totals 14 residues. Per germline, CDR1 MDHEN and CDR2 SYDVKM. CDR3 protein: CASSPAGGNYGYTF. In nucleotides, the CDR3 is TGTGCCAGCAGCCCGGCGGGGGGGAACTATGGCTACACCTTC.

This rearrangement joins TRBV5-1 to TRBJ2-3, with a tentative D call TRBD2 (7 bases). With 4 bases removed from V and 3 bases from J, the gap between germline ends came to 21 bases. Germline assignment: CDR1 SGHRS and CDR2 YFSETQ. This CDR3 contains 17 residues. This CDR3 is CASSPLPGGLRTDTQYF. CDR3 nucleotide sequence: TGCGCCAGCAGCCCTCTCCCGGGGGGCTTAAGGACAGATACGCAGTATTTT.

J is TRBJ1-6 and V is TRBV7-8; D is perhaps TRBD1 (5 bases). Germline V gene data show CDR1 as SGHVS and CDR2 as FQNEAQ. Trimming stripped 0 bases from V and 7 bases from J, with 13 bases between. This CDR3 is 16 amino acids long. This CDR3 is CASSLATGTANSPLHF. CDR3 DNA: TGTGCCAGCAGCTTAGCAACCGGGACTGCCAATTCACCCCTCCACTTT.

The CDR3 DNA sequence: TGTGCCAGCAGCTGGGGACAGCAGGAATACGAGCAGTACTTC. It encodes CASSWGQQEYEQYF. The chain has TRBV5-6 and TRBJ2-7; TRBD1 matches 7 bases. J was trimmed by 4 bases and V by 3 bases; bases with no gene match: 7. The CDR3 runs to 14 residues. The germline V gene has CDR1 SGHDT and CDR2 YYEEEE.

The chain recombines TRBV18 with TRBJ2-5; TRBD2 is a possible D gene (6 bases). This CDR3 is 15 amino acids long. The germline V gene encodes CDR1 KGHSH and CDR2 LQKENI. Trimming shortened V by 6 bases and J by 5 bases, and 19 bases separated the two germline ends. DNA of the CDR3: TGTGCCAGCTCTCGAGGGCGAGGGGAGGTTGAGACCCAGTACTTC. It translates to CASSRGRGEVETQYF.

This sequence joins TRBV3-1 (or the pseudogene TRBV3-2) and TRBJ2-7; unclear D gene. This CDR3 is built from 13 residues. V lost 5 bases and J lost 0, with 8 bases in between. The germline V gene encodes CDR1 LGHDT and CDR2 YNNKEL (reference sequence). The CDR3 is CASSDLSSYEQYF. The CDR3 region has the DNA TGTGCCAGCAGCGACTTGAGCTCCTACGAGCAGTACTTC.

The chain couples TRBV6-6 to TRBJ2-1; TRBD2 agrees at 7 bases. The CDR3 has 15 amino acids. Germline V gene data show CDR1 as MNHNY and CDR2 as SVGAGI (reference sequence). With 5 bases clipped from V and 2 bases from J, the junction kept 6 bases outside the gene matches. The CDR3 DNA reads TGTGCCAGCAGTCTAGGAGCGGGGACCTACAATGAGCAGTTCTTC. Residues: CASSLGAGTYNEQFF.

With respect to this clone: Different DNA sequences within this sample yield the same CDR3. The J gene is TRBJ1-5, the V gene TRBV7-2; 11 bases are a match to TRBD1. The germline CDR1 and CDR2 sequences are SGHTA and FQGNSA. After removal of 5 bases from V and 7 bases from J, the junction contained 4 bases not matched to a gene. The CDR3 spans 14 residues. CDR3 in amino acids: CASSRDRGGQPQHF. In DNA form, the CDR3 reads TGTGCCAGCAGCCGGGACAGGGGGGGCCAGCCCCAGCATTTT.

The V gene is TRBV5-1, the J gene TRBJ1-4, with D perhaps matching TRBD1 (6 bases). There are 14 residues in the CDR3. The V gene lost 7 bases and the J gene lost 7 bases, with 17 bases spanning the gap. Germline lookup yields CDR1 SGHRS and CDR2 YFSETQ. CDR3 in DNA: TGCGCCAGCGCAACCGGGACACGGGGTGAAAAACTGTTTTTT. This gives the protein CASATGTRGEKLFF.

The chain has TRBV6-2 or TRBV6-3 and TRBJ1-5; 9 bases fit TRBD1. This CDR3 spans 15 amino acids. CDR1 is MNHEY and CDR2 is SVGEGT in the germline V gene. V lost 5 bases, J lost 4 bases, and 6 bases stayed unmatched. The CDR3 DNA reads as TGTGCCAGCAGTACCGGACAGGGGCCTAATCAGCCCCAGCATTTT. Amino acids: CASSTGQGPNQPQHF.

J is TRBJ2-4 and V is TRBV25-1; TRBD1 might be the D (5 bases). V was pared by 0 bases and J by 3 bases, with 9 bases between. Germline CDR1 reads MGHDK; CDR2 reads SYGVNS. The CDR3 is 15 amino acids. CDR3 nucleotide sequence: TGTGCCAGCAGTGAATACGGGCAGGGCAAAAACATTCAGTACTTC. Translating it yields CASSEYGQGKNIQYF.

The chain couples TRBV3-1 (or the pseudogene TRBV3-2) to TRBJ2-3, with 7 bases matching TRBD2. The CDR3 covers 14 residues. V lost 4 bases and J lost 3; bases outside the gene matches: 4. Germline V gene lookup returns CDR1 LGHDT and CDR2 YNNKEL (reference sequence). The CDR3 DNA reads TGTGCCAGCAGCCGCCGGGACTATACAGATACGCAGTATTTT. Its translation is CASSRRDYTDTQYF.

This chain connects TRBV3-1 (or the pseudogene TRBV3-2) to TRBJ2-7; 10 nucleotides agree with TRBD1. The CDR3 has 15 residues. Germline V gene lookup returns CDR1 LGHDT and CDR2 YNNKEL (reference sequence). J gave up 3 bases and V 3 bases, and 5 bases lay outside the gene matches. The CDR3 DNA follows: TGTGCCAGCAGCCAGTCCCGGGACAGGGGCTACGAGCAGTACTTC. Amino acid sequence: CASSQSRDRGYEQYF.

This clone was seen more than once but under ten times. The V gene is TRBV2, the J gene TRBJ2-2, with a weak D call TRBD2 (6 bases). Trimming took 8 bases from V and 4 from J, leaving 11 bases between them. The CDR3 loop spans 13 amino acids. Germline V lookup: CDR1 SNHLY, CDR2 FYNNEI. CDR3 DNA sequence: TGTGCCAGCTCCGGGAGAGGCACCGGGGAGCTGTTTTTT. It encodes CASSGRGTGELFF.

The rearrangement joins TRBV30 to TRBJ2-7; D call uncertain. Germline lookup yields CDR1 GTSNPN and CDR2 SVGIG (reference sequence). The CDR3 runs to 11 residues. The V end lost 5 bases, the J end lost 3 bases, and 8 bases lay between the germline ends. The CDR3 DNA follows: TGTGCCTGGGGACCGTTCTACGAGCAGTACTTC. Its translation is CAWGPFYEQYF. Filled out from reference TRBV30 and TRBJ2-7, the complete variable domain reads SQTIHQWPATLVQPVGSPLSLECTVEGTSNPNLYWYRQAAGRGLQLLFYSVGIGQISSEVPQNLSASRPQDRQFILSSKKLLLSDSGFYLCAWGPFYEQYFGPGTRLTVT.

The gene calls are TRBV5-8 and TRBJ1-2; 7 nucleotides align to TRBD1. The CDR3 length is 12 residues. The germline V gene has CDR1 SGHTS and CDR2 YDEGEE. V shed 0 bases, J shed 9 bases, and the junction held 2 bases outside the gene matches. CDR3 protein: CASSLEDRSYTF. CDR3 DNA: TGTGCCAGCAGCTTGGAGGACAGGAGCTACACCTTC.

The V and J genes are TRBV27 and TRBJ2-1; 10 nucleotides agree with TRBD1. Losses at the gene ends were 6 bases for V and 4 bases for J; bases not matched to a gene: 6. Germline V gene sequence: CDR1 MNHEY, CDR2 SMNVEV (reference sequence). This CDR3 is 15 amino acids long. The CDR3 region has the DNA TGTGCCAGCAGACTCGGGACAGGGGTGTACAATGAGCAGTTCTTC. This gives the protein CASRLGTGVYNEQFF.

The rearrangement uses TRBV20-1 and TRBJ1-3; 8 nucleotides agree with TRBD1. The CDR3 spans 11 residues. With V trimmed by 5 bases and J by 12 bases, 6 bases remained unmatched. Germline CDR1 is DFQATT and CDR2 is SNEGSKA (reference sequence). CDR3 bases: TGCAGTGCTTGGACAGGGAGGATCATATATTTT. Encoded protein: CSAWTGRIIYF.

V gene TRBV5-4 combines with J gene TRBJ2-7, with 9 bases identical to TRBD2. The CDR3 is 15 residues long. CDR1 and CDR2 from the germline V gene are SGHNT and YYREEE (reference sequence). V lost 5 bases to trimming and J lost 6 bases; unmatched junction nucleotides: 12. The CDR3 nucleotides read TGTGCCAGCAGTTCCTCTATAGCGGGAGAGATCGAGCAGTACTTC. This encodes CASSSSIAGEIEQYF. The full variable domain, with the rest looked up from reference TRBV5-4 and TRBJ2-7, is ETGVTQSPTHLIKTRGQQVTLRCSSQSGHNTVSWYQQALGQGPQFIFQYYREEENGRGNFPPRFSGLQFPNYSSELNVNALELDDSALYLCASSSSIAGEIEQYFGPGTRLTVT.

This chain connects TRBV6-5 to TRBJ2-5; 12 bases align to TRBD2. Germline V CDR1 and CDR2: MNHEY, SVGAGI. J was trimmed by 3 bases and V by 6 bases; bases with no gene match: 2. The CDR3 runs to 14 residues. CDR3 region: CASSRLAGEETQYF. The DNA of the CDR3 is TGTGCCAGCAGCCGACTAGCGGGAGAAGAGACCCAGTACTTC.

The chain links TRBV30 to TRBJ2-3, with TRBD1 matching 7 bases. Germline CDR1 is GTSNPN and CDR2 is SVGIG (reference sequence). Germline trimming cut 5 bases from V and 9 bases from J; bases unmatched to any gene: 11. The CDR3 is made up of 13 amino acids. The CDR3 DNA follows: TGTGCCTGGGACCGCCTGAGGGGGCTGACGCAGTATTTT. It encodes CAWDRLRGLTQYF.

The gene calls are TRBV10-1 and TRBJ2-5; TRBD2 matches 9 bases. After removal of 0 bases from V and 2 bases from J, the junction contained 7 bases not matched to a gene. The CDR3 totals 17 residues. Germline loops: CDR1 WNHNN, CDR2 SYGVQD (reference sequence). The CDR3: CASSESLPSGVQETQYF. The CDR3 region has the DNA TGCGCCAGCAGTGAGTCGCTGCCTAGCGGGGTTCAAGAGACCCAGTACTTC.

As regards this clone: Other DNA variants within this sample encode the same CDR3. The V and J genes are TRBV5-1 and TRBJ2-7; 12 nucleotides match TRBD2. Germline CDR1 is SGHRS and CDR2 is YFSETQ. This CDR3 comprises 15 residues. With V trimmed by 6 bases and J by 1 base, 5 bases remained unmatched. The CDR3 loop reads CASTRGTSGSYEQYF. CDR3 coding DNA: TGCGCCAGCACGAGAGGGACTAGCGGGTCCTACGAGCAGTACTTC. The entire variable domain, with the rest obtained from reference TRBV5-1 and TRBJ2-7, is as follows: KAGVTQTPRYLIKTRGQQVTLSCSPISGHRSVSWYQQTPGQGLQFLFEYFSETQRNKGNFPGRFSGRQFSNSRSEMNVSTLELGDSALYLCASTRGTSGSYEQYFGPGTRLTVT.

CDR3 amino acids: CASSQGGGGRALRAQYF. CDR3 bases: TGCGCCAGCAGCCAAGGCGGAGGCGGGAGGGCCCTCCGAGCGCAGTATTTT. J is TRBJ2-3 and V is TRBV4-1; 9 nucleotides line up with TRBD2. V gave up 1 base and J gave up 10 bases; unmatched junction bases: 15. The CDR3 extends over 17 amino acids. The V gene's germline CDR1 is MGHRA and CDR2 YSYEKL.

The chain links TRBV18 to TRBJ1-1, with TRBD1 matching 8 bases. The CDR3 runs to 15 residues. The trim removed 5 bases at V and 4 bases at J, leaving 9 bases unmatched. Per germline, CDR1 KGHSH and CDR2 LQKENI. The CDR3 loop is CASSSRTGTGTEAFF. DNA of the CDR3: TGTGCCAGCTCATCAAGGACAGGGACGGGCACTGAAGCTTTCTTT.

The V call is TRBV19, the J call TRBJ2-1, with 7 bases matching TRBD2. The CDR3 covers 15 residues. Germline V gives CDR1 LNHDA, CDR2 SQIVND (reference sequence). After removal of 4 bases from V and 2 bases from J, the junction contained 5 bases not matched to a gene. For the CDR3, the DNA is TGTGCCAGTAGTACCCTAGCGGAGGCCTACAATGAGCAGTTCTTC. It yields the protein CASSTLAEAYNEQFF. The whole variable domain, filled in from reference TRBV19 and TRBJ2-1, reads DGGITQSPKYLFRKEGQNVTLSCEQNLNHDAMYWYRQDPGQGLRLIYYSQIVNDFQKGDIAEGYSVSREKKESFPLTVTSAQKNPTAFYLCASSTLAEAYNEQFFGPGTRLTVL.

V gene TRBV4-3 combines with J gene TRBJ2-3, with 7 bases that match TRBD2. The CDR3 runs 15 residues. Germline CDR1 reads LGHNA; CDR2 reads YSLEER. Trimming cost V 4 bases and J 2 bases; bases outside gene matches: 6. CDR3 region: CASSLTSESTDTQYF. In DNA, the CDR3 is TGCGCCAGCAGCCTTACTAGCGAGTCCACAGATACGCAGTATTTT.

The CDR3 here is CASTPGLAMGEQFF. Written as DNA, the CDR3 is TGTGCCAGTACCCCGGGACTAGCTATGGGTGAGCAGTTCTTC. The rearrangement joins TRBV10-3 to TRBJ2-1, with 9 nucleotides matching TRBD2. There are 14 residues in the CDR3. V gave up 10 bases and J gave up 9 bases; unmatched junction bases: 13. The germline CDR1 and CDR2 sequences are ENHRY and SYGVKD.

V is TRBV6-5 and J is TRBJ1-5; perhaps TRBD1 as D (5 bases). V was clipped by 6 bases and J by 0 bases, with 9 bases between them. CDR1 is MNHEY, CDR2 SVGAGI, per germline. CDR3 length equals 14 residues. The CDR3 nucleotides are TGTGCCAGCAGGCCTACAGGTAGCAATCAGCCCCAGCATTTT. This sequence encodes CASRPTGSNQPQHF.

The chain couples TRBV6-6 to TRBJ2-7; 12 bases are a match to TRBD2. The CDR3 runs 16 residues. Trimming cost V 2 bases and J 7 bases; bases outside gene matches: 9. From germline, CDR1 is MNHNY and CDR2 SVGAGI (reference sequence). The CDR3 DNA follows: TGTGCCAGCAGTTACCCGGGACTAGCGGGTAGTCTGGAGCAGTACTTC. Its protein product is CASSYPGLAGSLEQYF.

CDR3 bases: TGTGCCAGCTCCGCCCGGAGCGGGGCTAGCAATCAGCCCCAGCATTTT. Translating gives CASSARSGASNQPQHF. The chain combines TRBV18 with TRBJ1-5; perhaps TRBD1 as D (5 bases). V was shortened by 6 bases and J by 0 bases, with 15 bases between the two germline ends. This CDR3 is 16 amino acids long. Germline CDR1 is KGHSH and CDR2 is LQKENI.